This T cell receptor (beta chain) was observed in a study of T-cell reconstitution after alpha-beta-depleted transplantation in children. Per the germline V gene, CDR1 is DFQATT and CDR2 is SNEGSKA (reference sequence). This CDR3 region has 16 residues. Trimming stripped 0 bases from V and 2 bases from J, with 16 bases between. This clonotype was recorded at least ten times. Its antigen is not known. A library of TCRbeta sequences, prepared with unique molecular identifiers, was generated. TCRdb redid the calling of the PCR reads with MiXCR, one entry per CDR3 protein. The data show about 300,000 distinct CDR3 sequences, approximately 7.3% seen once. Whole-study results and caveats: At the one-year point after transplant, T-cell counts and TCRbeta diversity were found to come mostly from T cells that had been newly produced. Surviving thymic progenitors and recipient T cells were the source of high TCRbeta diversity at day 60 in some patients. Several hundred expanded graft clones reportedly supplied alpha-beta T cells about two months after transplant.

Material: peripheral blood, obtained 360 days after TCRalphabeta/CD19-depleted stem cell transplant. This receptor was taken from a female patient aged 2 to 10 who had a stem cell transplant for Fanconi anemia, so the T cells may come from the graft donor. The gene calls are TRBV20-1 and TRBJ1-2; D is unresolved. In nucleotides, the CDR3 is TGCAGTGCTAGAGAACCCCTCAGTATGGGGAACTATGGCTACACCTTC. Protein sequence: CSAREPLSMGNYGYTF.